The present entry profiles one T cell receptor (beta chain) with its context. Its matching antigen is unknown. This sample stems from a study of cytomegalovirus exposure and HLA in healthy donors. Whole-study context: Roughly 180 million T cells yielded 100 million to 130 million unique TCR beta sequences, as an earlier analysis found. General study results and limits: An analysis done earlier found most TCR beta V segments productive about 87% or about 30% of the time. A later analysis found that most CMV-associated TCR beta chains appeared HLA-restricted.

Germline-derived CDR1 and CDR2 are LNHDA and SQIVND (reference sequence). This CDR3 is built from 13 residues. PCR employed 60 Vbeta and 13 Jbeta primers. Source study methods: Later reanalysis found 80 million or so unique TCR beta chains, 9 million to 12 million of them shared. Some clones are missing from TCRdb's copy, which holds only in-frame ones; the method was immunoSEQ multiplex PCR. Clone size and V and J calls were adopted from that table, with D and trimming inferred from the DNA. The table shows about 100,000 clones, with approximately 75% occurring only once. The sequence derives from a woman aged 70-85 years in good health and CMV-seropositive. Sequenced material: PBMCs. The rearrangement links TRBV19 to TRBJ2-1, with D possibly being TRBD2 (6 bases). The CDR3 here is CAGPGTDYNEQFF. CDR3 sequence (DNA): TGTGCGGGACCCGGGACTGACTACAATGAGCAGTTCTTC.